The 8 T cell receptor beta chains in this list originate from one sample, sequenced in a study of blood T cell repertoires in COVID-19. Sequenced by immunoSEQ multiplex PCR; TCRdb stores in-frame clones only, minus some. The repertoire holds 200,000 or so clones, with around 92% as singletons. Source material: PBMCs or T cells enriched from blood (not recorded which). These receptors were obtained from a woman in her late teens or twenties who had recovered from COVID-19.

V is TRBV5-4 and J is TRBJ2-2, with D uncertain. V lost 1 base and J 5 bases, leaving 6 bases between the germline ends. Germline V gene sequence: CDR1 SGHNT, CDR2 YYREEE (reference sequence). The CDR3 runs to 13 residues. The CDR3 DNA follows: TGTGCCAGCAGCTTGTATATTACCGGGGAGCTGTTTTTT. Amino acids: CASSLYITGELFF.

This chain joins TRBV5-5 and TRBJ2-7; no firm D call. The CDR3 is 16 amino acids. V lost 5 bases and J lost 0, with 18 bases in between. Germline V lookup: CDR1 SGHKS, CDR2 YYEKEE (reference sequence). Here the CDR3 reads CASSQTDMWLSYEQYF. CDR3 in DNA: TGTGCCAGCAGTCAAACTGACATGTGGCTCTCCTACGAGCAGTACTTC.

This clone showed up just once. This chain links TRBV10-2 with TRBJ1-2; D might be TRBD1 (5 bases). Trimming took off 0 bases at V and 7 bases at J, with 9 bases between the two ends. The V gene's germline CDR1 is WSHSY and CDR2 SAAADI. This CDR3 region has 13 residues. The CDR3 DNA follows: TGCGCCAGCAGTGAGTCGACGGGGGTTGGCTACACCTTC. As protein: CASSESTGVGYTF.

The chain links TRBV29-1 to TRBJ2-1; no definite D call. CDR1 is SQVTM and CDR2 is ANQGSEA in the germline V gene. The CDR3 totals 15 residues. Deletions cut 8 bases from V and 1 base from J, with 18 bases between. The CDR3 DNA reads TGCAGCCTTGTTGGAGCTGATCGATCCTACAATGAGCAGTTCTTC. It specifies CSLVGADRSYNEQFF.

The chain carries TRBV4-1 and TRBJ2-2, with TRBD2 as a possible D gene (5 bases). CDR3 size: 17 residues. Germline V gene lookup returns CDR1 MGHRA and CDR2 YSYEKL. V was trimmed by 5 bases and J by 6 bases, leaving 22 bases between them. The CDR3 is CASSWTVGGQRAGELFF. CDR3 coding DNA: TGCGCCAGCAGCTGGACGGTCGGCGGGCAGAGGGCCGGGGAGCTGTTTTTT.

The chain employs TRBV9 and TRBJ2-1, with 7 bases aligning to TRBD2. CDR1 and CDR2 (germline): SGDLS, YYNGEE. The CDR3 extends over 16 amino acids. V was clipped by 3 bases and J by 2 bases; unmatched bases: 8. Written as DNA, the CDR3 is TGTGCCAGCAGCGCCGCGGGGGTATCCCCCTACAATGAGCAGTTCTTC. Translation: CASSAAGVSPYNEQFF.

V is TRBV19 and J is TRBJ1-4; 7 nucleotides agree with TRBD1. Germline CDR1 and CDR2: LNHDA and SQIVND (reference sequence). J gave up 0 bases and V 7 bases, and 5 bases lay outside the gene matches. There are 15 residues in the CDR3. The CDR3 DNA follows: TGTGCCAGTACTCCAGGACAGGCAACTAATGAAAAACTGTTTTTT. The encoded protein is CASTPGQATNEKLFF.

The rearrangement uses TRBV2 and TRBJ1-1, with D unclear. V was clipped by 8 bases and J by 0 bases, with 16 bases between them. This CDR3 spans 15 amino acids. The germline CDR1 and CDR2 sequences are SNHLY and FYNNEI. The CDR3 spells CASSLGGFMNTEAFF. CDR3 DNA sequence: TGTGCCAGCTCCCTCGGAGGGTTCATGAACACTGAAGCTTTCTTT.